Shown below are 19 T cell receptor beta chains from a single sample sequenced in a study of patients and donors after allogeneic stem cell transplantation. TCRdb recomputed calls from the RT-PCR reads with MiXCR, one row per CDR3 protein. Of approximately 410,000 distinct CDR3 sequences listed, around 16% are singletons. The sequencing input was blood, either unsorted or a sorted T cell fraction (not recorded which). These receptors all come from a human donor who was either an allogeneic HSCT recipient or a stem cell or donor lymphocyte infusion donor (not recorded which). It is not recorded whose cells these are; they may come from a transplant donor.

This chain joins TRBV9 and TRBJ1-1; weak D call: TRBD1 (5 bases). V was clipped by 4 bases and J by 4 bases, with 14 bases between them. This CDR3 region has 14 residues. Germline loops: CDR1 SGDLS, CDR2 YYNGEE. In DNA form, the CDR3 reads TGTGCCAGCAGCCCCGGGAGAGGGGTCACTGAAGCTTTCTTT. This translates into CASSPGRGVTEAFF.

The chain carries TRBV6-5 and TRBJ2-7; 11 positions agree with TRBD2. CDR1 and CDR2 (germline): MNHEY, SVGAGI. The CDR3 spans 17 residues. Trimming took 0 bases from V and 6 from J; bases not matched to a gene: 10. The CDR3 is CASSYSTGRLAGIEQYF. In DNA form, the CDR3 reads TGTGCCAGCAGTTACTCGACCGGAAGACTAGCGGGGATCGAGCAGTACTTC.

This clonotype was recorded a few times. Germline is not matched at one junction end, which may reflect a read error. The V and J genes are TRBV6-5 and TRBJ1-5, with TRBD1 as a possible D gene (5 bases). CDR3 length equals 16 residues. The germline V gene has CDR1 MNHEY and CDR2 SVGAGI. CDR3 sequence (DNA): TGTGCCAGCAGTTTTCCTCGGACGGGGGTAGGTCAGACCCAGCATTTT. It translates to CASSFPRTGVGQTQHF.

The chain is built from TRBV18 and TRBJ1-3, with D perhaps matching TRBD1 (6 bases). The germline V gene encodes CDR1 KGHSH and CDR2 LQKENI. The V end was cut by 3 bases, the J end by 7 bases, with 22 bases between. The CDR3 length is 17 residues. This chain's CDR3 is CASSPKGNREARNTIYF. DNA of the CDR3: TGTGCCAGCTCACCGAAGGGGAACAGGGAGGCCCGGAACACCATATATTTT.

The CDR3 sequence: CASSLGAGGTYEQYF. CDR3 nucleotide sequence: TGTGCCAGCAGTTTAGGGGCGGGAGGTACCTACGAGCAGTACTTC. This sequence joins TRBV27 and TRBJ2-7; TRBD2 matches 8 bases. The length of the CDR3 is 15 residues. The germline gives CDR1 MNHEY, CDR2 SMNVEV (reference sequence). Trimming at V came to 2 bases and at J to 2 bases, leaving 5 bases not matched to a gene.

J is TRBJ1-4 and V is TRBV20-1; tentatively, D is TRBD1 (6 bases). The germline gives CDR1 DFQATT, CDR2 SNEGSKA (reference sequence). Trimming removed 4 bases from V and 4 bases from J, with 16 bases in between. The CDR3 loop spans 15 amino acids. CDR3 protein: CSAKKDSRGNEKLFF. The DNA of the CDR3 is TGCAGTGCTAAAAAGGACAGCAGGGGTAATGAAAAACTGTTTTTT.

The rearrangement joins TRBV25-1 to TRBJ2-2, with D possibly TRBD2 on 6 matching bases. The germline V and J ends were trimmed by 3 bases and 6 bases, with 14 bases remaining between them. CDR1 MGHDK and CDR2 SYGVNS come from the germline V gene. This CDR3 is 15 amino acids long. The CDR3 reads CASSEKDGGAGELFF. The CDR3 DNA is TGTGCCAGCAGTGAGAAGGACGGAGGGGCCGGGGAGCTGTTTTTT.

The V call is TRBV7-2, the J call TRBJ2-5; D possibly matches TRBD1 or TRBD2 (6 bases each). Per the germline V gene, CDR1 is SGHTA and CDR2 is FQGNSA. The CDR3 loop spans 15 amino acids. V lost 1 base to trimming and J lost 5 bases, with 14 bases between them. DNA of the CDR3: TGTGCCAGCAGCTTAGTTGCCGGGGGCCGGGAGACCCAGTACTTC. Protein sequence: CASSLVAGGRETQYF.

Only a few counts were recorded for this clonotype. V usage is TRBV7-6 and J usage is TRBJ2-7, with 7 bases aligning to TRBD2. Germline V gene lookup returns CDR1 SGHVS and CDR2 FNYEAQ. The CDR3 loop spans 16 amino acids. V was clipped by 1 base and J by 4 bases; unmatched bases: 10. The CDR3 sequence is CASSLGPGLQIYEQYF. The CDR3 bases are TGTGCCAGCAGCTTAGGCCCGGGACTACAGATATACGAGCAGTACTTC.

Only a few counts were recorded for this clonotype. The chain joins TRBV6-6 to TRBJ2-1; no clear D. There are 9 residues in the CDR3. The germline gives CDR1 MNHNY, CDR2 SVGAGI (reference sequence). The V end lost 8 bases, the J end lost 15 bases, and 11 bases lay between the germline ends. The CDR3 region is CASGNRAFF. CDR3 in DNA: TGTGCCAGCGGCAACCGTGCGTTCTTC.

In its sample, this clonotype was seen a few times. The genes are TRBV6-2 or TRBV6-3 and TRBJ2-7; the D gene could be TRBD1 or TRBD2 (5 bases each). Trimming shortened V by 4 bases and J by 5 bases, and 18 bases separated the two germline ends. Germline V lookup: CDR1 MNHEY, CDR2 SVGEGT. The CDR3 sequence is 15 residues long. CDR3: CASSWFGTAGHEQYF. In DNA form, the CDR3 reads TGTGCCAGCAGTTGGTTCGGGACGGCTGGTCACGAGCAGTACTTC.

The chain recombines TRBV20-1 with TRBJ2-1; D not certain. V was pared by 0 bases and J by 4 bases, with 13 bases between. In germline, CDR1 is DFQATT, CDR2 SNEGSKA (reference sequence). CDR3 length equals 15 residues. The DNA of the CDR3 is TGCAGTGCTAGAGATGGGATTAGGGCTTACAATGAGCAGTTCTTC. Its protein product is CSARDGIRAYNEQFF.

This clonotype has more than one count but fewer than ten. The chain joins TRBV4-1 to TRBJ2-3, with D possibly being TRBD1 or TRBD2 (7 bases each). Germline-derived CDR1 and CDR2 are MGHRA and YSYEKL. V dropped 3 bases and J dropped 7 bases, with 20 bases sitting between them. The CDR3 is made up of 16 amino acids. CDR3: CASSQQGGDREYTQYF. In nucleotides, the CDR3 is TGCGCCAGCAGCCAGCAGGGGGGGGATCGGGAATATACGCAGTATTTT.

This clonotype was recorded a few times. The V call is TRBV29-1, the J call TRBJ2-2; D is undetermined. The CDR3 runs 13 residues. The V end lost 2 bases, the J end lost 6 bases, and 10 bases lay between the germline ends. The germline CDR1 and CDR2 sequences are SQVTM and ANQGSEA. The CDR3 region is CSVEHNGSGELFF. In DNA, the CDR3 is TGCAGCGTTGAACACAATGGGTCCGGGGAGCTGTTTTTT.

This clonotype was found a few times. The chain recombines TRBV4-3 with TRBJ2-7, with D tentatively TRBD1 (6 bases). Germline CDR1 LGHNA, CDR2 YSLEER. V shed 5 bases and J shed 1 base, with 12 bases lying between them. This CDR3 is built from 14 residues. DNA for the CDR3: TGCGCCAGCAGCGCACAGGGATTTTCCTACGAGCAGTACTTC. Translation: CASSAQGFSYEQYF.

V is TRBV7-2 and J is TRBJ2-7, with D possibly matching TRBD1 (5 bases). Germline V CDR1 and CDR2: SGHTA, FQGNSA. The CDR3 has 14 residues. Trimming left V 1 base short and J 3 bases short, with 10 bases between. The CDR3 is CASSLDRTGYEQYF. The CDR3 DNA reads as TGTGCCAGCAGCTTAGACAGGACGGGCTACGAGCAGTACTTC. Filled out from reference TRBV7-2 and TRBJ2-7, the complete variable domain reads GAGVSQSPSNKVTEKGKDVELRCDPISGHTALYWYRQSLGQGLEFLIYFQGNSAPDKSGLPSDRFSAERTGGSVSTLTIQRTQQEDSAVYLCASSLDRTGYEQYFGPGTRLTVT.

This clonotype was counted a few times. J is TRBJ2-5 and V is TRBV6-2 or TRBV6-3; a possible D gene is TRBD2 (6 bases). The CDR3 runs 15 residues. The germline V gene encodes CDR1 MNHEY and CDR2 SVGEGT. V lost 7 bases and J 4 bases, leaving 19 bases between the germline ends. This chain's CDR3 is CASIPGGAEGETQYF. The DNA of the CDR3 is TGTGCCAGCATCCCCGGGGGAGCCGAAGGAGAGACCCAGTACTTC.

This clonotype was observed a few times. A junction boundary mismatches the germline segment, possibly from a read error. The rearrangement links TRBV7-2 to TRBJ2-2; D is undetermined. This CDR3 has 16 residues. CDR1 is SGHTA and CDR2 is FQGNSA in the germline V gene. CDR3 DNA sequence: TGTGCCAGCAGCCTTGTTCGGACCCGGAACGCCGGGGAGCTGTTTTTT. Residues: CASSLVRTRNAGELFF.

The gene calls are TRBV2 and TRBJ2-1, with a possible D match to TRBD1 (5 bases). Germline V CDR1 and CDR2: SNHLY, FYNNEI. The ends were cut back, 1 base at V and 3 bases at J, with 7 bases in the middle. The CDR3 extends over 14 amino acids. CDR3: CASSEEDNYNEQFF. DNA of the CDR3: TGTGCCAGCAGTGAAGAGGACAACTACAATGAGCAGTTCTTC. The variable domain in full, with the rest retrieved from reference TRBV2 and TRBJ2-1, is EPEVTQTPSHQVTQMGQEVILRCVPISNHLYFYWYRQILGQKVEFLVSFYNNEISEKSEIFDDQFSVERPDGSNFTLKIRSTKLEDSAMYFCASSEEDNYNEQFFGPGTRLTVL.